This is a list of T cell receptor beta chains from one sample in a study of T cells in localized non-small cell lung cancer. This table comes from immunoSEQ multiplex PCR, and its TCRdb copy is limited to in-frame clones, with some not included. The repertoire holds 1,500 to 2,000 clones, with about a quarter as singletons. The input for sequencing was lung tumor tissue, taken before any cancer treatment. The receptor source for this set is a female donor of 60 years or more with stage II squamous cell lung carcinoma. Both conserved end residues are part of each CDR3. Each record gives: D gene, clone size, J gene, V gene, CDR3 DNA, CDR3 protein. A D gene is named only where the DNA matches it firmly. The size field is filled for only some rows; it gives once, few, many or a size class.

TRBD1 . TRBJ2-7 TRBV12-5 TGTGCTAGTGGTTTGGCAACAGGGGGGCGCGAGCAGTACTTC CASGLATGGREQYF
. . TRBJ1-3 TRBV11-3 TGTGCCAGCAGCCCGCTCCTCTCTGGAAACACCATATATTTT CASSPLLSGNTIYF
. few TRBJ1-2 TRBV11-3 TGTGCCAGCAGCACCCGGGAGGCATTCAACTATGGCTACACCTTC CASSTREAFNYGYTF
. few TRBJ1-2 TRBV11-3 TGTGCCAGCAGCCTTACCCGAGGACAGCCCTATGGCTACACCTTC CASSLTRGQPYGYTF
. medium-sized TRBJ1-1 TRBV6-8 TGTGCCAGCAGCCCTGGGGGGACTGAAGCTTTCTTT CASSPGGTEAFF
TRBD1 large TRBJ1-1 TRBV6-8 TGTGCCTCAGCGAGGGGGCAAGGCACTGAAGCTTTCTTT CASARGQGTEAFF
TRBD1 . TRBJ2-7 TRBV19 TGTGCCAGTAGGACCATCGACAGGGGAGCATACGAGCAGTACTTC CASRTIDRGAYEQYF
. . TRBJ2-6 TRBV28 TGTGCCAGCAGCTCTGACCAGTCTGGGGCCAACGTCCTGACTTTC CASSSDQSGANVLTF
TRBD2 few TRBJ2-7 TRBV11-3 TGTGCCAGCAGTCGGAGCGGGACTAGCGGCTACGAGCAGTACTTC CASSRSGTSGYEQYF
TRBD1 . TRBJ1-2 TRBV11-3 TGTGCCAGCAGCAAACCGACAGGGTTTGATGGCTACACCTTC CASSKPTGFDGYTF
. . TRBJ2-3 TRBV19 TGTGCCAGTAGTATAGCTCCCGGGCCCGGGAATACGCAGTATTTT CASSIAPGPGNTQYF
TRBD1 few TRBJ1-1 TRBV11-3 TGTGCCAGCAGCCTCGGGACAGGGTCGGGAACTGAAGCTTTCTTT CASSLGTGSGTEAFF
. . TRBJ2-3 TRBV29-1 TGCAGCGTGACGGGGTCCGGGGGCGTGACAGATACGCAGTATTTT CSVTGSGGVTDTQYF
TRBD2 few TRBJ2-1 TRBV30 TGTGCCTGGAGTCCCCCGGGACTAGCGGGAGGGCTCGAGCAGTTCTTC CAWSPPGLAGGLEQFF
. . TRBJ2-3 TRBV6-8 TGTGCCAGCAGTTACGCAACAGGGTACCGGTCCGATACGCAGTATTTT CASSYATGYRSDTQYF
TRBD2 . TRBJ2-1 TRBV18 TGTGCCAGCTCACCACCGGGGACTAGCGGCCCCAATGAGCAGTTCTTC CASSPPGTSGPNEQFF
. few TRBJ2-2 TRBV7-2 TGTGCCAGCAGCTTAGCTGGAAACGGGGAGCTGTTTTTT CASSLAGNGELFF
. . TRBJ1-2 TRBV19 TGTGCCAGTAGCCCAACAGGGTATTCTAGGGGCTACACCTTC CASSPTGYSRGYTF
. few TRBJ1-5 TRBV9 TGTGCCAGCAACCCCGGGGGTAGCAATCAGCCCCAGCATTTT CASNPGGSNQPQHF
. . TRBJ1-2 TRBV6-8 TGTGCCAGCAGTTACTCGCGGGACTATGGCTACACCTTC CASSYSRDYGYTF
. few TRBJ1-5 TRBV6-8 TGTGCCAGCAGTTACTCAGACAGGAGCAATCAGCCCCAGCATTTT CASSYSDRSNQPQHF
TRBD1 . TRBJ1-2 TRBV28 TGTGCCAGCGGACAGGGAGCAGTCCCATATGGCTACACCTTC CASGQGAVPYGYTF
TRBD1 . TRBJ2-1 TRBV5-1 TGCGCCAGCAGCTTGTTCGAGACAGGGGGCAATGAGCAGTTCTTC CASSLFETGGNEQFF
TRBD1 medium-sized TRBJ1-2 TRBV11-3 TGTGCCAGCAGCCCCGGACAGGGGGCCGATGGCTACACCTTC CASSPGQGADGYTF
. few TRBJ2-2 TRBV6-8 TGTGCCAGCAGTTACATGGAAGCAACCGGGGAGCTGTTTTTT CASSYMEATGELFF
. few TRBJ2-5 TRBV19 TGTGCCAGTAGTATGGGTTTCGGGACGGCACAAGAGACCCAGTACTTC CASSMGFGTAQETQYF
TRBD1 few TRBJ2-7 TRBV6-8 TGTGCCAGTAAATCCCTTACACAGGGGGCATGGCAGTACTTC CASKSLTQGAWQYF
. few TRBJ1-1 TRBV6-8 TGTGCCAGCAGTCAAGAAATTAACACTGAAGCTTTCTTT CASSQEINTEAFF
TRBD1 . TRBJ1-2 TRBV6-8 TGTGCCAGCACGACACAGGGGGGGTCGGGCGGCTACACCTTC CASTTQGGSGGYTF
. . TRBJ1-2 TRBV11-3 TGTGCCAGCAGCTATCTACCGGGGGCGGGCGGCTACACCTTC CASSYLPGAGGYTF
TRBD2 . TRBJ2-3 TRBV28 TGTGCCAGCAGTTTATTCAGCGGGGCTAGCACAGATACGCAGTATTTT CASSLFSGASTDTQYF
. once TRBJ1-4 TRBV5-1 TGCGCCAGCAGTCGTGACAGCTCCAATGAAAAACTGTTTTTT CASSRDSSNEKLFF
TRBD1 . TRBJ1-2 TRBV9 TGTGCCAGCAGCGTATCGGACAGGGAGGGCTACACCTTC CASSVSDREGYTF
TRBD2 . TRBJ2-3 TRBV30 TGTGCCTGGGTTAGCGGGAACAAAGATACGCAGTATTTT CAWVSGNKDTQYF
. . TRBJ2-3 TRBV11-3 TGTGCCAGCAGCCAGGCATTCGGGGGCGGCACAGATACGCAGTATTTT CASSQAFGGGTDTQYF
TRBD1 . TRBJ1-2 TRBV6-8 TGTGCCAGCAGTGGGGGACAGGGTAACTATGGCTACACCTTC CASSGGQGNYGYTF
. . TRBJ1-3 TRBV6-8 TGTGCCATCAGGGGATCCTCTGGAAACACCATATATTTT CAIRGSSGNTIYF
TRBD2 few TRBJ2-1 TRBV6-7 TGTGCCAGCGCCTATCTGGGGACTAGCGGGGGCGGTGAGCAGTTCTTC CASAYLGTSGGGEQFF
. . TRBJ1-1 TRBV19 TGTGCCAGTAGTACTAGGGTCTTCGCTTTCTTT CASSTRVFAFF
. . TRBJ1-4 TRBV19 TGTGCCAGTAGTATGACCGGACAGCTTAATGAAAAACTGTTTTTT CASSMTGQLNEKLFF
. . TRBJ2-1 TRBV19 TGTGCCAGTAGTATAGTCGGATTTCGGGAGATGGGGCAGTTCTTC CASSIVGFREMGQFF
. few TRBJ1-2 TRBV9 TGTGCCAGCAGCGTCTTGGGGGATGGCTACACCTTC CASSVLGDGYTF
TRBD2 large TRBJ2-1 TRBV6-8 TGTGCCAGCAGGCAAAGCGGGGGGGCCGGCAATGAGCAGTTCTTC CASRQSGGAGNEQFF
. . TRBJ2-1 TRBV25-1 TGTGCCAGCAGTGAATTTACCAGGGTAGACAATGAGCAGTTCTTC CASSEFTRVDNEQFF
. . TRBJ2-3 TRBV15 TGTGCCACCACCCGCGGCGGGGCCGGGGAGGATACGCAGTATTTT CATTRGGAGEDTQYF
TRBD1 few TRBJ1-1 TRBV19 TGTGCCAGTAAAGAGGACAGGGCGAGGACTGAAGCTTTCTTT CASKEDRARTEAFF
. . TRBJ1-5 TRBV19 TGTGCCAGTAGTCGGATCCACAATAGCAATCAGCCCCAGCATTTT CASSRIHNSNQPQHF